What follows is one T cell receptor beta chain and its context. Only in-frame clones appear in the TCRdb table, and some are missing; sequencing was by immunoSEQ multiplex PCR. The top ten hold 1.4% of the sample, which has fewer than 200,000 clones, more than 80% seen once. This sample is part of a study of control samples from healthy donors and cancer patients. The V gene's germline CDR1 is LNHDA and CDR2 SQIVND (reference sequence). The junction had 9 bases not matched to a gene; V was cut back by 1 base and J by 7 bases. CDR3 length equals 17 residues. The sequencing sample was made of blood. This sequence joins TRBV19 and TRBJ1-6; 8 bases agree with TRBD1. The TCR sequence derives from a man aged 25-45 years in good health. In DNA, the CDR3 is TGTGCCAGTAGTATAGCCCGCCAGGGGGCATGGAATTCACCCCTCCACTTT. Protein sequence: CASSIARQGAWNSPLHF. The whole variable domain, filled in from reference TRBV19 and TRBJ1-6, reads DGGITQSPKYLFRKEGQNVTLSCEQNLNHDAMYWYRQDPGQGLRLIYYSQIVNDFQKGDIAEGYSVSREKKESFPLTVTSAQKNPTAFYLCASSIARQGAWNSPLHFGNGTRLTVT.